This T cell receptor (beta chain) was profiled in a study of T cells in Graves' hyperthyroidism and ophthalmopathy. This clonotype was detected ten times or more. Its antigen is unknown. RNA transcripts yielded amplified TCR beta CDR3 regions. The HTBI primer set served for first-round RT-PCR of the TCR CDR3. Each CDR3 protein gets one entry after TCRdb re-called the multiplex PCR reads with MiXCR. The repertoire consists of roughly 510,000 distinct CDR3 sequences, with around 43% occurring once and the leading ten covering about 40%. The germline CDR1 and CDR2 sequences are ENHRY and SYGVKD. The ends were cut back, 10 bases at V and 8 bases at J, with 15 bases in the middle. This CDR3 comprises 13 residues. Findings of the study overall: The model's output predicted ophthalmopathy at a median of approximately 6.5 months prior to onset. Blood also held most thyroid clonotypes expanded beyond 0.001. Ophthalmopathy cases were set apart from stable hyperthyroidism by a 13 V-J model.

The chain is built from TRBV10-3 and TRBJ1-6; unclear D gene. The sequenced sample was peripheral blood or thyroid tissue (not recorded which). This TCR came from an adult woman with Graves' disease, either hyperthyroidism or ophthalmopathy (not recorded which). As DNA, the CDR3 is TGTGCCACCCGAAGGCAGATAGATTCACCCCTCCACTTT. Protein sequence: CATRRQIDSPLHF.